This TCR beta chain was retrieved from a study of T cell responses to AZD1222 COVID-19 vaccine. A word on this clone: What it recognizes is unknown.

Looked up from germline, CDR1 is MDHEN and CDR2 is SYDVKM. The CDR3 consists of 17 residues. V lost 3 bases, J lost 8 bases, and 15 bases stayed unmatched. Assay used: immunoSEQ multiplex PCR; TCRdb lists only in-frame clones, some missing. The sample contains 150,000 to 200,000 clones, 94% of which appear only once. Study results and limitations: Spike-specific TCR breadth and depth were elevated following two AZD1222 doses. Regions 160-218 and 743-854 dominated among vaccine-associated CD4 TCRs spanning spike.

This chain uses TRBV28 with TRBJ2-1, with TRBD1 matching over 8 bases. This receptor was identified in an adult in good health. Sample: peripheral blood, taken on day 0 of AZD1222 vaccination. The CDR3 loop reads CASSFHLGQARIDEQFF. For the CDR3, the DNA is TGTGCCAGCAGTTTCCATCTGGGACAGGCCAGAATCGATGAGCAGTTCTTC.